The present entry profiles one T cell receptor beta chain with its context. The antigen is undetermined. This record belongs to a study of cytomegalovirus exposure and HLA in healthy donors. Trimming cost V 5 bases and J 0 bases, with 14 bases left between them. This CDR3 comprises 16 residues. Germline V CDR1 and CDR2: SGHTS, YDEGEE. Study outcomes and limitations: TCR beta chains numbering some 150 were designated cytomegalovirus-associated.

Assay: immunoSEQ multiplex PCR; the TCRdb copy retains only in-frame clones and omits some. This table has approximately 170,000 clones, around four fifths appearing once. The chain recombines TRBV5-8 with TRBJ2-2; TRBD2 might be the D (5 bases). The TCR originated in a man aged 25-45 years in good health and CMV-seropositive. Sequencing input: PBMCs. DNA for the CDR3: TGTGCCAGCAGTACCGGGGAGCCCGCGAACACCGGGGAGCTGTTTTTT. This translates into CASSTGEPANTGELFF.